This T cell receptor (beta chain) is drawn from a study of cytotoxic CD8 clonotypes in ibrutinib-treated CLL. Study context: Productive templates averaged approximately 250,000 per sample, and productive rearrangements 90,000 to 100,000.

On this clone: Its specificity is unknown.

This table comes from immunoSEQ multiplex PCR, and its TCRdb copy is limited to in-frame clones, with some not included. The top ten hold approximately 2% of the sample, which has 130,000 or so clones, approximately 85% seen once. Study outcomes and limitations: Sampling times, which were not matched between the groups, differed between sustained-remission patients and progressing patients. Clonality showed a rise at ibrutinib response that reversed toward baseline at progression.

Germline loops: CDR1 SGHTA, CDR2 FQGTGA. The CDR3 is 12 amino acids. V lost 8 bases and J 4 bases, leaving 9 bases between the germline ends. V gene TRBV7-3 combines with J gene TRBJ2-1; D call uncertain. Sequencing used PBMCs, obtained after 24 months of ibrutinib treatment. The sequence came from a human donor with chronic lymphocytic leukemia. The CDR3 spells CASHGLYNEQFF. In nucleotides, the CDR3 is TGTGCCAGCCACGGCTTATACAATGAGCAGTTCTTC. The complete variable domain, with remaining parts taken from reference TRBV7-3 and TRBJ2-1, reads GAGVSQTPSNKVTEKGKYVELRCDPISGHTALYWYRQSLGQGPEFLIYFQGTGAADDSGLPNDRFFAVRPEGSVSTLKIQRTERGDSAVYLCASHGLYNEQFFGPGTRLTVL.